Described below is a single T cell receptor beta chain sequence and its context. The antigen is unknown. The sample comes from a study of shared clonotypes between healthy human individuals. Study results and limitations: Apart from blood, nothing was sampled; tissue repertoires likely differ. Naive subsets generally had larger estimated richness than memory subsets. Some clonotypes were shared by all four sorted-subset donors, while others were not shared. The non-shared ones had lower generation probabilities than the shared ones.

Clones were sequenced by immunoSEQ multiplex PCR, and TCRdb holds only the in-frame ones, with some missing. The table lists around 700,000 clones, around 67% of them singletons. The study drew all its donors from Caucasian adults living in Nashville, Tennessee. This receptor was obtained from a woman in her 30s in good health. The sequenced sample consisted of memory CD4+ T cells sorted from blood. The subset denotes: CD45RA-negative fraction.

The CDR3 sequence: CASSQANTGELFF. CDR3 nucleotide sequence: TGTGCCAGCAGCCAAGCCAACACCGGGGAGCTGTTTTTT. The J gene is TRBJ2-2, the V gene TRBV14; D call uncertain. Germline V gene data show CDR1 as SGHDN and CDR2 as FVKESK. This CDR3 has 13 residues. V was pared by 1 base and J by 2 bases, with 2 bases between.